Presented here are 2 T cell receptor beta chains from one specimen sequenced in a study of blood T cell repertoires in COVID-19. Assay used: immunoSEQ multiplex PCR; TCRdb lists only in-frame clones, some missing. Of 200,000 or so clones listed, roughly 82% are singletons. Sequencing used peripheral blood. Receptors were obtained from a woman under 40 with acute or convalescent COVID-19.

This chain links TRBV24-1 with TRBJ2-7; TRBD2 matches 7 bases. With V trimmed by 9 bases and J by 0 bases, 1 base remained unmatched. Per the germline V gene, CDR1 is KGHDR and CDR2 is SFDVKD. This CDR3 region has 12 residues. CDR3 DNA sequence: TGTGCCACCGCTAGCGGCTCCTACGAGCAGTACTTC. Its translation is CATASGSYEQYF.

This chain joins TRBV28 and TRBJ1-6, with TRBD1 as a possible D gene (5 bases). This CDR3 comprises 15 residues. V was shortened by 2 bases and J by 3 bases, with 8 bases between the two germline ends. Per the germline V gene, CDR1 is MDHEN and CDR2 is SYDVKM. CDR3 in DNA: TGTGCCAGCAGTTTAGACAGCAGCTATAATTCACCCCTCCACTTT. It translates to CASSLDSSYNSPLHF.